A selection of T cell receptor beta chains follows, all from one sample in a study of blood T cells in healthy people across ages. TCRdb re-analysed the 5' RACE reads in MiXCR, keeping a single row per CDR3 protein. The sample includes roughly 1,800,000 distinct CDR3 sequences, roughly 49% of them seen just once. Sequenced input: blood. The source of these receptors is a woman between 40 and 55 years old in good health. The CDR3 runs from the conserved cysteine through the conserved F or W. The D gene is left open where the match is weak. Where a row states a size, it is once, few, many or the class of an expanded clone; other rows omit it.

v_gene,j_gene,abundance,d_gene,CDR3nt,CDR3aa
TRBV28,TRBJ1-2,.,.,TGTGCCAGCCTCGCCCTGCGGCAGGGCAAAGGCTACACCTTC,CASLALRQGKGYTF
TRBV4-3,TRBJ2-7,.,.,TGCGCCAGCAGCCAATTAACGGGCCCCTACGAGCAGTACTTC,CASSQLTGPYEQYF
TRBV2,TRBJ2-3,few,TRBD2,TGTGCCAGCACGGCGCGGCTAGCGGTTTTAAATACGCAGTATTTT,CASTARLAVLNTQYF
TRBV7-2,TRBJ2-3,.,TRBD2,TGTGCCAGCAGCTTAGCACTAGCGGGGACCTCTAGCACAGATACGCAGTATTTT,CASSLALAGTSSTDTQYF
TRBV29-1,TRBJ2-5,.,.,TGCAGCGTTGAAAGGGGAGTCGGAGAGACCCAGTACTTC,CSVERGVGETQYF
TRBV28,TRBJ1-1,.,.,TGTGCCAGCAGTTTATTGGGGGAAGTGAACACTGAAGCTTTCTTT,CASSLLGEVNTEAFF
TRBV7-9,TRBJ2-6,few,.,TGTGCCAGCAAGGAACTGGGCTCTGGGGCCAACGTCCTGACTTTC,CASKELGSGANVLTF
TRBV29-1,TRBJ2-7,.,.,TGCAGCCCCCACTCTGATTCCTACGAGCAGTACTTC,CSPHSDSYEQYF
TRBV4-2,TRBJ2-1,.,.,TGTGCCAGCAGCCAAGATCGCCTAGGGGAGCAGTTCTTC,CASSQDRLGEQFF
TRBV6-1,TRBJ1-2,few,TRBD1,TGTGCCAGCAGCTCACAGGGGGCCCTCCACGGTTCCTATGGCTACACCTTC,CASSSQGALHGSYGYTF